This T cell receptor (beta chain) was retrieved from a study of beta chain features in type 1 diabetes. Study-wide results and limits: Moderate yet significant TCRB CDR3 shortening was seen in Type 1 diabetes patients in all four CD4+ subsets.

Reverse transcription of all isolated RNA meant that expressed TCRB transcripts were sequenced. Repertoires were generated with immunoSEQ multiplex PCR, while TCRdb's copy carries only in-frame clones and drops some. The sample consists of roughly 150,000 clones, about 63% of them appearing once. The V and J ends lost 3 bases and 3 bases, in that order; junction bases with no gene match: 11. The CDR3 spans 16 residues. Looked up from germline, CDR1 is SGHRS and CDR2 is YFSETQ. Turning to this clone: Its antigen remains unknown.

This chain links TRBV5-1 with TRBJ2-5; TRBD1 aligns across 7 bases. The clonotype comes from a man aged 25 to 40 with type 1 diabetes. Input material: naive CD4+ T cells from blood. The CDR3 nucleotides are TGCGCCAGCAGCTCGAGACAGGGTGCCCCAGAAGAGACCCAGTACTTC. Encoded protein: CASSSRQGAPEETQYF.